The text below deals with one TCR beta chain. Libraries were prepared by immunoSEQ multiplex PCR; TCRdb keeps only in-frame clonotypes and omits some of them. The sample yields roughly 29,000 clones, just over 90% seen once. V trimming: 3 bases; J trimming: 5 bases; junction bases outside the gene matches: 8. Germline-derived CDR1 and CDR2 are SGHAT and FQNNGV. There are 16 residues in the CDR3. The data belong to a study of OX40 agonist ivuxolimab in advanced cancers. Sequencing was performed on CD4+ or CD8+ T cells sorted from blood, taken in a trial of the OX40 agonist ivuxolimab. V gene TRBV11-2 combines with J gene TRBJ2-3; 10 bases match TRBD2. This clonotype was obtained from an adult with an advanced solid tumor such as melanoma, head and neck, liver or kidney cancer. The CDR3 bases are TGTGCCAGCAGCTTTTGGCCTAGCGGGAGTATAGATACGCAGTATTTT. It codes for CASSFWPSGSIDTQYF. The complete variable domain, with remaining parts taken from reference TRBV11-2 and TRBJ2-3, reads EAGVAQSPRYKIIEKRQSVAFWCNPISGHATLYWYQQILGQGPKLLIQFQNNGVVDDSQLPKDRFSAERLKGVDSTLKIQPAKLEDSAVYLCASSFWPSGSIDTQYFGPGTRLTVL.